This T cell receptor beta chain was observed in a study of blood T cell repertoires in COVID-19 (dated by TCRdb to 2018 to 2020). The study in broad terms: Samples from collaborators originated in the United States, Italy and Spain and spanned both the acute and convalescent phases of COVID-19. The material from the prospective study consisted of cDNA or gDNA derived from T cells, B-cell-depleted T cells, or PBMCs. Subjects who had been exposed to COVID-19, were actively infected with it, or had recovered from it provided the deeply sampled blood TCRbeta repertoires that made up the dataset. The repertoires were made available in a free public database intended to serve as a resource for research on the immune response to SARS-CoV-2. The samples were drawn from the first 160 participants of the ongoing ImmuneRACE study and from roughly 1,300 subjects provided by 6 global collaborators. A de-identified subject ID, COVID-19 status, age in years and sex were almost always included in the sample metadata. Where available, HLA class I and class II types were taken from metadata supplied by the sample provider and were not determined by assay-based typing.

TCRbeta CDR3 regions were amplified from genomic DNA by means of the immunoSEQ Assay, a bias-controlled multiplex PCR. Per the authors' processing: Nucleated cell counts per sample were estimated from amplification of reference gene primers within the assay. To quantify the absolute abundance of each unique TCRbeta CDR3 rearrangement, sequence reads were collapsed and filtered. For each sample, productive Simpson clonality was calculated as the square root of Simpson's diversity index across productive rearrangements. TCRdb holds this immuneACCESS table with in-frame rearrangements only. Some clones are missing; in checked studies, unresolved V genes explain under half, and the rest has no known cause. V and J calls and clone size are given by that table; D and trimming were obtained from the DNA. The sample has 200,000 to 300,000 clones on record, about four fifths of them singletons. Together, the top ten hold around 7% of the sample.

V and J lose 4 bases and 2 bases, and a span of 15 bases separates them. CDR1 and CDR2, looked up from the germline V gene, are SGHTS and YDEGEE. Taken from cysteine to phenylalanine, the CDR3 has 15 residues. The retained sequence is limited to the CDR3, 45 bases, with the frame set at the first base. With respect to this clone: Its antigen specificity is not known. Base-call qualities are not available, and no considerably larger clone is one nucleotide away.

Points the paper makes about the study in general: The amount of clinical and demographic metadata varied by source and participant and was provided uncurated.

At one collaborating source in Seattle, patients were enrolled during active infection and were followed longitudinally through the course of disease. Collaborating institutions collected whole blood in K2EDTA tubes following their own protocols. For TCRbeta analysis, collaborators shipped samples in one of three forms: frozen whole blood, isolated PBMCs, or DNA extracted from either of those sample types. The chain is encoded by TRBV5-8 joined to TRBJ2-5; the D gene is perhaps TRBD1, from 5 matching bases. This receptor was obtained from a woman older than 75 with COVID-19, enrolled during active disease. Sequences were obtained from peripheral blood. The CDR3: CASSILGKGQETQYF. The bases are TGTGCCAGCAGCATACTGGGCAAGGGGCAAGAGACCCAGTACTTC.